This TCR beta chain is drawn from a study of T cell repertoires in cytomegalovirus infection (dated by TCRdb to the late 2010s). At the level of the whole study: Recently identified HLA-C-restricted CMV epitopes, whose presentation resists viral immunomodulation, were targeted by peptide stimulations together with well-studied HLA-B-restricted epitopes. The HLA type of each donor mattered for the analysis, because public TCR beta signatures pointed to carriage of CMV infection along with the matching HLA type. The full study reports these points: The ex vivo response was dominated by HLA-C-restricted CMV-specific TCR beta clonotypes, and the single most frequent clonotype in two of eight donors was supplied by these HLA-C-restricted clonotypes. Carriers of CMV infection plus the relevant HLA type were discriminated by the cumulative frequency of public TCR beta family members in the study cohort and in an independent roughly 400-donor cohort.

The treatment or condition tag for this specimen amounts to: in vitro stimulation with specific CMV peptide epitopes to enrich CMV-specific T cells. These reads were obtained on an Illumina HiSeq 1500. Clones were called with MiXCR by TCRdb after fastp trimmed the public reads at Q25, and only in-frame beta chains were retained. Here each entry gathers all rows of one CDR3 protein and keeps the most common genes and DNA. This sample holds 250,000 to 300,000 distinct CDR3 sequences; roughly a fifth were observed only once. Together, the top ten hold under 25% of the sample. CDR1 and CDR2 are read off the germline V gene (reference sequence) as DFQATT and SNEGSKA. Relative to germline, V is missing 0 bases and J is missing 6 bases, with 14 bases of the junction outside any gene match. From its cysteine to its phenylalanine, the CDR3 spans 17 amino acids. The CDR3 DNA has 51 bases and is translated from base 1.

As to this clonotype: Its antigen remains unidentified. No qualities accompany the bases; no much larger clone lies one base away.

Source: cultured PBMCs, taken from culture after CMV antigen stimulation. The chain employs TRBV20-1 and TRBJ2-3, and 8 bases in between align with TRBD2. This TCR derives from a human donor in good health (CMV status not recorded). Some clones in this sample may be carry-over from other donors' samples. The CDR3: CSARDHDGLAVADTQYF. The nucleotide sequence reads TGCAGTGCTAGAGATCATGACGGACTAGCCGTGGCGGATACGCAGTATTTT.